This passage covers 23 T cell receptor beta chains from one sample sequenced in a study of blood T cell repertoires in COVID-19. Only in-frame clones appear in the TCRdb table, and some are missing; sequencing was by immunoSEQ multiplex PCR. The sample carries approximately 100,000 clones, over 85% recorded once. Sequencing was done on a sample of peripheral blood. Source of these receptors: a man between 65 and 85 years old with acute or convalescent COVID-19.

This sequence joins TRBV7-9 and TRBJ1-3; D gene unclear. The V and J ends lost 2 bases and 0 bases respectively, with 8 bases between them. The germline V gene encodes CDR1 SEHNR and CDR2 FQNEAQ (reference sequence). The CDR3 has 15 amino acids. The DNA for the CDR3 is TGTGCCAGCAGCTTAACTAGGTTCTCTGGAAACACCATATATTTT. This encodes CASSLTRFSGNTIYF.

The chain combines TRBV11-2 with TRBJ1-1; TRBD1 might be the D (6 bases). The V gene lost 0 bases and the J gene lost 2 bases, with 16 bases spanning the gap. The CDR3 loop spans 17 amino acids. From germline, CDR1 is SGHAT and CDR2 FQNNGV. CDR3 sequence: CASSLELPGASNTEAFF. CDR3 nucleotides: TGTGCCAGCAGCTTAGAGTTGCCAGGGGCTTCTAACACTGAAGCTTTCTTT.

The genes are TRBV19 and TRBJ1-5; perhaps TRBD1 as D (6 bases). CDR3 length equals 17 residues. Between the trimmed V and J ends, which lost 0 bases and 6 bases, there was a span of 18 bases. Germline V CDR1 and CDR2: LNHDA, SQIVND (reference sequence). For the CDR3, the DNA is TGTGCCAGTAGTATAGATCCCGGCCAGGGGAGGGTTCAGCCCCAGCATTTT. Its translation is CASSIDPGQGRVQPQHF.

This clone showed up just once. This chain uses TRBV7-2 with TRBJ2-3, with TRBD2 as a possible D gene (5 bases). The CDR3 has 18 residues. Trimming took 5 bases from V and 3 from J, leaving 24 bases between them. Germline-derived CDR1 and CDR2 are SGHTA and FQGNSA. DNA of the CDR3: TGTGCCAGCAGCCTTTGGGTGGGTACCCCCTCGGGAACAGATACGCAGTATTTT. Translation: CASSLWVGTPSGTDTQYF.

The genes are TRBV12-5 and TRBJ1-5; weak D call: TRBD1 (5 bases). This CDR3 region has 14 residues. Trimming shortened V by 6 bases and J by 8 bases, and 17 bases separated the two germline ends. Germline V gene sequence: CDR1 LGHNT, CDR2 FRNRAP. In nucleotides, the CDR3 is TGTGCTAGTGGGTCAGGACAAGCCGGCAAGCCCCAGCATTTT. Amino acids: CASGSGQAGKPQHF.

The rearrangement joins TRBV4-1 to TRBJ1-2; 9 bases align to TRBD1. This CDR3 has 16 residues. V lost 3 bases, J lost 4 bases, and 9 bases stayed unmatched. Germline CDR1 reads MGHRA; CDR2 reads YSYEKL. The CDR3: CASSQPRQGVTYGYTF. The CDR3 DNA reads TGCGCCAGCAGCCAGCCAAGACAGGGGGTTACCTATGGCTACACCTTC.

The chain recombines TRBV5-1 with TRBJ1-1; TRBD1 aligns across 7 bases. The germline gives CDR1 SGHRS, CDR2 YFSETQ. The CDR3 length is 14 residues. V lost 5 bases and J lost 1; bases outside the gene matches: 5. CDR3 residues: CASSMTGTNTEAFF. The CDR3 coding sequence is TGCGCCAGCAGTATGACAGGGACGAACACTGAAGCTTTCTTT.

The rearrangement joins TRBV6-2 or TRBV6-3 to TRBJ2-3; D possibly corresponds to TRBD1 (5 bases). V lost 5 bases and J lost 3, with 9 bases in between. The CDR3 sequence is 13 residues long. Germline V gene sequence: CDR1 MNHEY, CDR2 SVGEGT. The CDR3 region is CASSLSGTDTQYF. DNA for the CDR3: TGTGCCAGCAGTCTCTCAGGGACAGATACGCAGTATTTT.

The chain recombines TRBV27 with TRBJ2-7, with TRBD2 matching over 8 bases. J lost 3 bases, V lost 3 bases, and 7 bases had no gene match. The CDR3 spans 15 residues. Germline-derived CDR1 and CDR2 are MNHEY and SMNVEV (reference sequence). The DNA for the CDR3 is TGTGCCAGCAGTTTCCTCGCAGCGGGAGTCTACGAGCAGTACTTC. Translating it yields CASSFLAAGVYEQYF.

The V call is TRBV27, the J call TRBJ2-1; tentatively, D is TRBD1 (6 bases). Trimming pared 8 bases from V and 6 bases from J, leaving 17 bases between. Germline V lookup: CDR1 MNHEY, CDR2 SMNVEV (reference sequence). CDR3 length equals 14 residues. CDR3 sequence: CASQRQVYGNEQFF. CDR3 in DNA: TGTGCCAGCCAAAGACAGGTCTATGGCAATGAGCAGTTCTTC.

This clone is a singleton in its sample. This chain joins TRBV30 and TRBJ1-1; D not resolved. The V and J ends lost 4 bases and 1 base respectively, with 10 bases between them. The CDR3 covers 13 residues. Germline V lookup: CDR1 GTSNPN, CDR2 SVGIG (reference sequence). The CDR3 DNA sequence: TGTGCCTGGAACGAAGAAGCGAACACTGAAGCTTTCTTT. It encodes CAWNEEANTEAFF.

This clone has a single count. Compared with germline, one end of the junction differs, possibly owing to a read error. The chain has TRBV4-3 and TRBJ2-1; 8 nucleotides match TRBD1. The germline gives CDR1 LGHNA, CDR2 YSLEER. The CDR3 is made up of 13 amino acids. CDR3 sequence reads: CASSPASRGHRVF. The CDR3 nucleotides read TGCGCCAGCAGCCCGGCGAGCAGGGGGCACCGGGTCTTC.

This chain uses TRBV7-9 with TRBJ2-1; tentatively, D is TRBD2 (6 bases). The CDR3 length is 15 residues. V lost 5 bases, J lost 5 bases, and 16 bases lay in between. Germline V gene data show CDR1 as SEHNR and CDR2 as FQNEAQ (reference sequence). CDR3 in DNA: TGTGCCAGCAGCCTCGGGACTGGGGTTGACAATGAGCAGTTCTTC. This sequence encodes CASSLGTGVDNEQFF.

The gene calls are TRBV4-1 and TRBJ1-3; D call uncertain. CDR3 length equals 13 residues. V was shortened by 4 bases and J by 0 bases, with 4 bases between the two germline ends. CDR1 and CDR2 from the germline V gene are MGHRA and YSYEKL. The CDR3 reads CASSPISGNTIYF. The DNA for the CDR3 is TGCGCCAGCAGCCCTATCTCTGGAAACACCATATATTTT.

This rearrangement joins TRBV7-9 to TRBJ2-2, with 10 bases identical to TRBD1. Germline V gene lookup returns CDR1 SEHNR and CDR2 FQNEAQ (reference sequence). CDR3 length: 16 residues. V gave up 3 bases and J gave up 7 bases; unmatched junction bases: 8. This chain's CDR3 is CASSFTRDRGVGELFF. The CDR3, as DNA: TGTGCCAGCAGCTTCACCCGGGACAGGGGAGTCGGGGAGCTGTTTTTT.

This clone was seen a single time. The chain recombines TRBV5-4 with TRBJ1-4; 7 bases are a match to TRBD1. The junction had 5 bases not matched to a gene; V was cut back by 1 base and J by 8 bases. The CDR3 totals 14 residues. Germline V gene data show CDR1 as SGHNT and CDR2 as YYREEE (reference sequence). As DNA, the CDR3 is TGTGCCAGCAGCTTGAACAGGGGAGAGGAAAAACTGTTTTTT. Protein product: CASSLNRGEEKLFF.

This chain connects TRBV4-2 to TRBJ2-1, with 9 bases matching TRBD2. This CDR3 is 17 amino acids long. Germline V gene data show CDR1 as LGHNA and CDR2 as YNFKEQ. Trimming took 2 bases from V and 2 from J; bases not matched to a gene: 7. The CDR3 reads CASSQWAGGAAYNEQFF. The CDR3 nucleotides read TGTGCCAGCAGCCAATGGGCGGGAGGGGCTGCCTACAATGAGCAGTTCTTC.

The rearrangement uses TRBV5-6 and TRBJ2-7; TRBD1 matches at 7 bases. The length of the CDR3 is 14 residues. Germline values: CDR1 SGHDT, CDR2 YYEEEE. With 4 bases clipped from V and 3 bases from J, the junction kept 7 bases outside the gene matches. CDR3 bases: TGTGCCAGCAGCCGACAGGGCCTAAACTACGAGCAGTACTTC. It encodes CASSRQGLNYEQYF.

The rearrangement joins TRBV5-1 to TRBJ2-3, with D possibly being TRBD1 (6 bases). V was pared by 0 bases and J by 4 bases, with 15 bases between. This CDR3 spans 16 amino acids. In germline, CDR1 is SGHRS, CDR2 YFSETQ. The CDR3 region is CASSLDSMGASDTQYF. The DNA of the CDR3 is TGCGCCAGCAGCTTGGATAGTATGGGGGCGTCAGATACGCAGTATTTT. Full variable domain (missing parts from reference TRBV5-1 and TRBJ2-3): KAGVTQTPRYLIKTRGQQVTLSCSPISGHRSVSWYQQTPGQGLQFLFEYFSETQRNKGNFPGRFSGRQFSNSRSEMNVSTLELGDSALYLCASSLDSMGASDTQYFGPGTRLTVL.

V usage is TRBV7-2 and J usage is TRBJ2-7; the match to TRBD2 covers 9 bases. With 3 bases clipped from V and 6 bases from J, the junction kept 3 bases outside the gene matches. This CDR3 comprises 13 residues. Germline V gene sequence: CDR1 SGHTA, CDR2 FQGNSA. Here the CDR3 DNA reads TGTGCCAGCAGCTTCGCAGCGGGAGGCGAGCAGTACTTC. Amino acid sequence: CASSFAAGGEQYF. Drawing the rest from reference TRBV7-2 and TRBJ2-7, the complete variable domain is GAGVSQSPSNKVTEKGKDVELRCDPISGHTALYWYRQSLGQGLEFLIYFQGNSAPDKSGLPSDRFSAERTGGSVSTLTIQRTQQEDSAVYLCASSFAAGGEQYFGPGTRLTVT.

The gene calls are TRBV2 and TRBJ1-2, with 9 positions matching TRBD1. Germline lookup yields CDR1 SNHLY and CDR2 FYNNEI. CDR3 length: 15 amino acids. The J segment lost 8 bases and the V segment lost 4 bases, leaving 11 bases of the junction unmatched. The CDR3 loop reads CASSAFTDRGMGYTF. CDR3 DNA sequence: TGTGCCAGCAGTGCCTTTACCGACAGGGGGATGGGCTACACCTTC.

The chain combines TRBV4-1 with TRBJ2-2, with TRBD2 matching 7 bases. V was clipped by 1 base and J by 9 bases; unmatched bases: 2. CDR3 size: 13 residues. Germline V lookup: CDR1 MGHRA, CDR2 YSYEKL. The CDR3 DNA follows: TGCGCCAGCAGCCAAGGGGGGGGTTGGGAGCTGTTTTTT. Translation: CASSQGGGWELFF.

V is TRBV15 and J is TRBJ1-5; D remains unclear. The V and J ends lost 5 bases and 2 bases respectively, with 4 bases between them. The CDR3 runs to 12 residues. Germline CDR1 is LNHNV and CDR2 is YYDKDF (reference sequence). The CDR3 is CATSAGNQPQHF. As DNA, the CDR3 is TGTGCCACCAGCGCGGGCAATCAGCCCCAGCATTTT.